This T cell receptor (beta chain) was sequenced for a study of cytomegalovirus exposure and HLA in healthy donors. The ends lost 5 bases at V and 0 bases at J; junction bases unmatched: 4. Germline assignment: CDR1 SGHTA and CDR2 FQGNSA. The CDR3 totals 17 residues. The PCR made use of 60 Vbeta and 13 Jbeta primers. Sequencing was performed with immunoSEQ multiplex PCR; in TCRdb, only in-frame clones are kept and a portion is missing. The table lists about 55,000 clones. This sequence originates from a middle-aged man in good health and CMV-seropositive. The chain links TRBV7-2 to TRBJ2-1, with 13 bases that match TRBD2. The sequencing input was PBMCs. The CDR3 is CASSPRTSGGSYNEQFF. The CDR3 DNA follows: TGTGCCAGCAGCCCCAGGACTAGCGGGGGCTCCTACAATGAGCAGTTCTTC.